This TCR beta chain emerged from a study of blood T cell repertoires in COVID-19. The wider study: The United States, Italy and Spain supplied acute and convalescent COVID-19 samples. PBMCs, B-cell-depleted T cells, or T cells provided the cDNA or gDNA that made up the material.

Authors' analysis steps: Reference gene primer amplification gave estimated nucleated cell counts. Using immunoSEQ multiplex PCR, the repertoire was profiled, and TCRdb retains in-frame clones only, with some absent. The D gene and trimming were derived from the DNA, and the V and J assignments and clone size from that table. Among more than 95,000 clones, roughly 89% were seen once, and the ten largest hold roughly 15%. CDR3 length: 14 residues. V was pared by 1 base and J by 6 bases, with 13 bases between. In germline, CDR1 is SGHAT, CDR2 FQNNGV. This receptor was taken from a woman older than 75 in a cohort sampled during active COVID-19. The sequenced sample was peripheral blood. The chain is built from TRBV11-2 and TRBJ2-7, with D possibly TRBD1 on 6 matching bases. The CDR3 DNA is TGTGCCAGCAGCTTAGGATCAGGGGTAGCCGAGCAGTACTTC. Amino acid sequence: CASSLGSGVAEQYF.